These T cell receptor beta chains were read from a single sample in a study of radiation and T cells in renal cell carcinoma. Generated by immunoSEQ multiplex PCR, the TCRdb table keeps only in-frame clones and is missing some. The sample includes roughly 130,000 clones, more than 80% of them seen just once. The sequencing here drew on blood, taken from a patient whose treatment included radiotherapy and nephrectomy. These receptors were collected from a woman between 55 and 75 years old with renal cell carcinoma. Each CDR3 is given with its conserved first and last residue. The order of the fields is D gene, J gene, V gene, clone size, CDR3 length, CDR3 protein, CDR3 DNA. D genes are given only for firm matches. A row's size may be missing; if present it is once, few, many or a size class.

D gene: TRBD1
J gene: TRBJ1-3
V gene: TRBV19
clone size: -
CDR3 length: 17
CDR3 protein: CASIPPGQGAFGNTIYF
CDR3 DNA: TGTGCCAGTATCCCGCCGGGACAGGGGGCTTTTGGAAACACCATATATTTT

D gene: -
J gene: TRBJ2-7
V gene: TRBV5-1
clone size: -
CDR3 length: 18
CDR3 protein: CASSPVGGVQGPSYEQYF
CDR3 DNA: TGCGCCAGCAGCCCCGTGGGGGGGGTACAGGGGCCATCCTACGAGCAGTACTTC

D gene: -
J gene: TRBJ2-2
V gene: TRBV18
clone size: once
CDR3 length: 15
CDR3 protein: CASSPPLTGTGELFF
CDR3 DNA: TGTGCCAGCTCACCACCGCTAACAGGCACCGGGGAGCTGTTTTTT

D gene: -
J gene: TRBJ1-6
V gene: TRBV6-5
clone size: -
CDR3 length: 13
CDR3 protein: CASNDRPRKPLHF
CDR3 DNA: TGTGCCAGCAACGACAGGCCAAGGAAGCCCCTCCACTTT

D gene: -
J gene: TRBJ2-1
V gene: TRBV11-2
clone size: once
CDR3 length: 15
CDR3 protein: CASSLGRGPDNEQFF
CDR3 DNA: TGTGCCAGCAGCTTAGGCAGGGGACCTGACAATGAGCAGTTCTTC

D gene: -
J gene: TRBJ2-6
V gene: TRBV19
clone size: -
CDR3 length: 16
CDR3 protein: CASSLGIFSGANVLTF
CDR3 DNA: TGTGCCAGTAGTTTAGGCATATTCTCTGGGGCCAACGTCCTGACTTTC

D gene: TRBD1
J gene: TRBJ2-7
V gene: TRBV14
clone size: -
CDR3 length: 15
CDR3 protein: CASSPVGQESYEQYF
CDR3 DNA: TGTGCCAGCAGCCCAGTAGGACAGGAAAGCTACGAGCAGTACTTC

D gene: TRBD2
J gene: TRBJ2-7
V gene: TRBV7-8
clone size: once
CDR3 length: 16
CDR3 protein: CASSQTSGRGSYEQYF
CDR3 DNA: TGTGCCAGCAGCCAGACTAGCGGGAGAGGCTCCTACGAGCAGTACTTC

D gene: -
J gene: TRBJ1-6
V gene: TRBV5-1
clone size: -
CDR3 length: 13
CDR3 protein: CASSPGRDSPLHF
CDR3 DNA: TGCGCCAGCAGCCCCGGTAGAGATTCACCCCTCCACTTT

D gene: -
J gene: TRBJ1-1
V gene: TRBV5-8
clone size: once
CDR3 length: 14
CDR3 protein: CASSLEVGGGEAFF
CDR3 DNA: TGTGCCAGCAGCTTGGAAGTTGGGGGCGGTGAAGCTTTCTTT

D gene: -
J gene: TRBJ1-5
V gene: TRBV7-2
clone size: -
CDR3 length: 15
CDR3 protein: CASSFGAPSNQPQHF
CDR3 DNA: TGTGCCAGCAGCTTTGGGGCCCCGAGCAATCAGCCCCAGCATTTT

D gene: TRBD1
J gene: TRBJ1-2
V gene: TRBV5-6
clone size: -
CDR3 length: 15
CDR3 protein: CASSWGDRGVYGYTF
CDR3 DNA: TGTGCCAGCAGCTGGGGGGACAGAGGGGTCTATGGCTACACCTTC

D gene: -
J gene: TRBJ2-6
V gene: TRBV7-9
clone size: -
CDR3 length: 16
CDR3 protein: CASRDSATTGANVLTF
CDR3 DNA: TGTGCCAGCAGAGACAGTGCCACCACTGGGGCCAACGTCCTGACTTTC

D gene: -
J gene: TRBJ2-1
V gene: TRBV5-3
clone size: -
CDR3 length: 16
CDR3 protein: CATSPQEGGSGNEQFF
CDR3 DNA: TGTGCCACCTCCCCCCAAGAGGGGGGGTCCGGCAATGAGCAGTTCTTC

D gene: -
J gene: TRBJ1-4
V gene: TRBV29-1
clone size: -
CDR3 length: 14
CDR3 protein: CSVTLRGNNEKLFF
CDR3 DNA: TGCAGCGTTACGCTAAGGGGGAATAATGAAAAACTGTTTTTT

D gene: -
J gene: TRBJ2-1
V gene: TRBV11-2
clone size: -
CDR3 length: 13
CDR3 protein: CASSLLGSNEQFF
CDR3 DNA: TGTGCCAGCAGCTTACTCGGGTCCAATGAGCAGTTCTTC

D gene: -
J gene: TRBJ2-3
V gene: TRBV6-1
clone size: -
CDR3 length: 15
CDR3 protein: CASSGTPGYTDTQYF
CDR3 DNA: TGTGCCAGCAGTGGGACCCCCGGGTACACAGATACGCAGTATTTT

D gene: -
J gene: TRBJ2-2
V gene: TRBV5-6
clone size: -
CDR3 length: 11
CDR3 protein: CASQYTGELFF
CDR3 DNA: TGTGCCAGCCAGTACACCGGGGAGCTGTTTTTT

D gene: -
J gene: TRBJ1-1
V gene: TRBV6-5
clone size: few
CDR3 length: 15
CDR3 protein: CASSLRPLGNTEAFF
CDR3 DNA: TGTGCCAGCAGCCTACGCCCTTTGGGGAACACTGAAGCTTTCTTT

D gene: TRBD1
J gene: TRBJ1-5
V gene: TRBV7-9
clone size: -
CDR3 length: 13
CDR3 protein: CASSKGAGQPQHF
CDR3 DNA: TGTGCCAGCTCAAAGGGGGCAGGGCAGCCCCAGCATTTT

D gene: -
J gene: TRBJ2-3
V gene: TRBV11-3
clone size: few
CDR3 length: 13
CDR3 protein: CASSLDYGSAQYF
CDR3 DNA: TGTGCCAGCAGCTTAGATTACGGGTCGGCGCAGTATTTT

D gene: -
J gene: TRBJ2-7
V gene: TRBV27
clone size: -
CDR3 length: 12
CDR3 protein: CASSEGGHEQYF
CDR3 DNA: TGTGCCAGCAGCGAAGGTGGCCACGAGCAGTACTTC

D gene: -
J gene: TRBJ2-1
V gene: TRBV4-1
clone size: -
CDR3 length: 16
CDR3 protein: CASSQVNTGWGGEQFF
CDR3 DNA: TGCGCCAGCAGCCAAGTGAATACAGGGTGGGGCGGAGAGCAGTTCTTC

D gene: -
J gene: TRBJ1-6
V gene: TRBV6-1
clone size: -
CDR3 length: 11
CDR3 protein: CASSTGSPLHF
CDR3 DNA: TGTGCCAGCAGTACGGGATCACCCCTCCACTTT

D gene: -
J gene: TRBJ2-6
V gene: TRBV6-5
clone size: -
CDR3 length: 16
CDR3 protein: CASSYITGTGANVLTF
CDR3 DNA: TGTGCCAGCAGTTACATTACAGGGACTGGGGCCAACGTCCTGACTTTC

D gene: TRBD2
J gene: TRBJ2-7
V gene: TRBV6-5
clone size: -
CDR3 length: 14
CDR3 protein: CASRELAKENEQYF
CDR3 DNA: TGTGCCAGCAGAGAACTAGCGAAAGAGAACGAGCAGTACTTC

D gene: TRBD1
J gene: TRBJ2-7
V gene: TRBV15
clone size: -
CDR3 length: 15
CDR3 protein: CATSSDRGPSYEQYF
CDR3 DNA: TGTGCCACCAGTTCAGACAGGGGCCCTTCCTACGAGCAGTACTTC